One sample yielded the 23 T cell receptor beta chains listed below, sequenced in a study of cytomegalovirus exposure and HLA in healthy donors. The PCR contained 60 Vbeta and 13 Jbeta primers. Sequenced by immunoSEQ multiplex PCR; TCRdb stores in-frame clones only, minus some. The sample includes 90,000 to 120,000 clones, more than 65% of them seen just once. Sequencing used PBMCs. These receptors all come from a man aged 25-45 years in good health and CMV-seronegative.

The chain is built from TRBV10-2 and TRBJ2-1, with 8 bases lining up with TRBD2. Germline loops: CDR1 WSHSY, CDR2 SAAADI. The ends lost 5 bases at V and 4 bases at J; junction bases unmatched: 4. The CDR3 sequence is 14 residues long. The CDR3 DNA reads TGCGCCAGCAGTCCTAGCGGGCGATACAATGAGCAGTTCTTC. This encodes CASSPSGRYNEQFF.

The rearrangement uses TRBV6-1 and TRBJ2-7, with 7 bases identical to TRBD2. CDR3 size: 17 residues. Germline values: CDR1 MNHNS, CDR2 SASEGT. With 2 bases clipped from V and 2 bases from J, the junction kept 12 bases outside the gene matches. The CDR3 spells CASSEPSGARLPYEQYF. As DNA, the CDR3 is TGTGCCAGCAGTGAACCCAGCGGGGCGAGACTCCCCTACGAGCAGTACTTC.

The chain joins TRBV5-4 to TRBJ1-5, with TRBD1 as a possible D gene (5 bases). Trimming left V 4 bases short and J 5 bases short, with 13 bases between. CDR3 size: 14 residues. The germline gives CDR1 SGHNT, CDR2 YYREEE (reference sequence). The CDR3 coding sequence is TGTGCCAGCAGCCCGGGCGGGGGGGATCAGCCCCAGCATTTT. Translated: CASSPGGGDQPQHF. Based on the CDR3 plus reference TRBV5-4 and TRBJ1-5, the full variable domain is ETGVTQSPTHLIKTRGQQVTLRCSSQSGHNTVSWYQQALGQGPQFIFQYYREEENGRGNFPPRFSGLQFPNYSSELNVNALELDDSALYLCASSPGGGDQPQHFGDGTRLSIL.

The chain is built from TRBV4-2 and TRBJ1-4; 9 positions agree with TRBD1. V lost 3 bases and J lost 5; bases outside the gene matches: 4. Germline CDR1 and CDR2: LGHNA and YNFKEQ. The CDR3 length is 15 residues. The CDR3 here is CASSQRTGDNEKLFF. The CDR3 region has the DNA TGTGCCAGCAGCCAGAGGACAGGGGACAATGAAAAACTGTTTTTT.

The genes are TRBV7-8 and TRBJ2-7, with 7 bases lining up with TRBD1. The CDR3 runs to 14 residues. The V gene's germline CDR1 is SGHVS and CDR2 FQNEAQ. The V gene end was trimmed by 4 bases and the J gene end by 1 base; junction bases not matched to a gene: 4. The CDR3 sequence: CASSSRDSSYEQYF. The CDR3, as DNA: TGTGCCAGCAGCTCCAGGGACAGTTCCTACGAGCAGTACTTC.

The chain joins TRBV10-1 to TRBJ2-4; 7 nucleotides agree with TRBD1. Germline trimming cut 2 bases from V and 2 bases from J; bases unmatched to any gene: 3. CDR1 is WNHNN and CDR2 is SYGVQD in the germline V gene (reference sequence). This CDR3 is built from 15 residues. CDR3 bases: TGCGCCAGCAGTGAGACACAGGGGACCAAAAACATTCAGTACTTC. Translation: CASSETQGTKNIQYF.

The chain joins TRBV11-2 to TRBJ1-5; D is perhaps TRBD1 (5 bases). In germline, CDR1 is SGHAT, CDR2 FQNNGV. Between the trimmed V and J ends, which lost 5 bases and 10 bases, there was a span of 18 bases. The CDR3 sequence is 14 residues long. The CDR3: CASSTGTVNRPQHF. CDR3 sequence (DNA): TGTGCCAGCAGCACTGGGACTGTCAATCGCCCCCAGCATTTT.

This clone came up a few times. This chain uses TRBV10-1 with TRBJ2-2, with D perhaps TRBD1 (6 bases). Germline values: CDR1 WNHNN, CDR2 SYGVQD (reference sequence). The length of the CDR3 is 15 residues. V was shortened by 2 bases and J by 7 bases, with 14 bases between the two germline ends. The CDR3, as DNA: TGCGCCAGCAGTGAGGGGACACTCGAAGGCGGGGAGCTGTTTTTT. Amino acid sequence: CASSEGTLEGGELFF.

This clone was detected a few times. The chain is built from TRBV6-1 and TRBJ1-5; perhaps TRBD1 as D (6 bases). Germline V CDR1 and CDR2: MNHNS, SASEGT. This CDR3 region has 16 residues. Trimming removed 2 bases at V and 1 base at J, with 12 bases between. The CDR3 protein is CASSEWGGRSNQPQHF. Written as DNA, the CDR3 is TGTGCCAGCAGTGAATGGGGGGGCCGGAGCAATCAGCCCCAGCATTTT.

This chain uses TRBV6-5 with TRBJ2-3, with unresolved D. Trimming shortened V by 4 bases and J by 4 bases, and 12 bases separated the two germline ends. Germline V lookup: CDR1 MNHEY, CDR2 SVGAGI. The CDR3 runs to 14 residues. CDR3: CASSFLPRSDTQYF. In DNA, the CDR3 is TGTGCCAGCAGTTTCCTCCCCCGGTCAGATACGCAGTATTTT.

This sequence joins TRBV5-1 and TRBJ2-7, with 8 bases matching TRBD1. This CDR3 region has 13 residues. Trimming cost V 4 bases and J 3 bases; bases outside gene matches: 3. Germline V gene data show CDR1 as SGHRS and CDR2 as YFSETQ. The CDR3 sequence: CASSGGQVYEQYF. DNA for the CDR3: TGCGCCAGCAGCGGGGGACAGGTCTACGAGCAGTACTTC.

The chain recombines TRBV6-1 with TRBJ2-7, with TRBD2 identical over 7 bases. The CDR3 is made up of 15 amino acids. The germline V gene encodes CDR1 MNHNS and CDR2 SASEGT. J lost 3 bases, V lost 6 bases, and 11 bases had no gene match. The CDR3 DNA follows: TGTGCCAGCAGGCCCGGGAGCGGGGCTATCTACGAGCAGTACTTC. It yields the protein CASRPGSGAIYEQYF.

The CDR3, as DNA: TGCGCCGCAGGAGCAGGGCAAGAGACCCAGTACTTC. Translating gives CAAGAGQETQYF. The V and J genes are TRBV10-2 and TRBJ2-5; D is possibly TRBD1 (5 bases). This CDR3 has 12 residues. Germline V CDR1 and CDR2: WSHSY, SAAADI. Trimming stripped 11 bases from V and 2 bases from J, with 12 bases between.

This chain uses TRBV28 with TRBJ2-7; D is unclear. V was pared by 6 bases and J by 2 bases, with 17 bases between. Germline assignment: CDR1 MDHEN and CDR2 SYDVKM. There are 15 residues in the CDR3. The CDR3 DNA sequence: TGTGCCAGCAGCGCCGCAGCGAGATCACCCTACGAGCAGTACTTC. This translates into CASSAAARSPYEQYF.

The chain employs TRBV5-4 and TRBJ2-5; D not resolved. The CDR3 has 14 amino acids. The V and J ends lost 2 bases and 4 bases respectively, with 12 bases between them. Germline lookup yields CDR1 SGHNT and CDR2 YYREEE (reference sequence). As DNA, the CDR3 is TGTGCCAGCAGCTTCCCAGCTCAGCGAGAGACCCAGTACTTC. Translation: CASSFPAQRETQYF.

This chain links TRBV6-5 with TRBJ2-2; 7 nucleotides line up with TRBD1. Germline V gene sequence: CDR1 MNHEY, CDR2 SVGAGI. The CDR3 length is 13 residues. Trimming took 6 bases from V and 6 from J; bases not matched to a gene: 4. CDR3: CASSPQGAGELFF. DNA of the CDR3: TGTGCCAGCAGCCCCCAGGGGGCCGGGGAGCTGTTTTTT.

The V gene is TRBV7-9, the J gene TRBJ2-5, with TRBD2 matching over 15 bases. Per the germline V gene, CDR1 is SEHNR and CDR2 is FQNEAQ (reference sequence). J gave up 4 bases and V 5 bases, and 5 bases lay outside the gene matches. The CDR3 length is 16 residues. The CDR3 DNA sequence: TGTGCCAGCAGCCGACCGGGACTAGCGGGGGGAGAGACCCAGTACTTC. This encodes CASSRPGLAGGETQYF.

Remarks on this clone: This may stem from a read error, because a much larger clone lies one nucleotide away. Other DNA sequences in this sample translate to the same CDR3. This rearrangement joins TRBV6-5 to TRBJ1-5, with D perhaps TRBD1 (5 bases). This CDR3 has 13 residues. Germline lookup yields CDR1 MNHEY and CDR2 SVGAGI. V lost 6 bases and J lost 4, with 10 bases in between. CDR3 amino acids: CASRGRQNQPQHF. Here the CDR3 DNA reads TGTGCCAGCAGGGGTAGACAGAATCAGCCCCAGCATTTT.

The CDR3 nucleotides read TGTGCCAGCAGCTTAGACAGCGGGAGACTTGCTGAGCAGTTCTTC. As protein: CASSLDSGRLAEQFF. This chain joins TRBV7-8 and TRBJ2-1, with 8 bases that match TRBD2. Germline CDR1 reads SGHVS; CDR2 reads FQNEAQ. This CDR3 region has 15 residues. The V and J ends lost 1 base and 9 bases, in that order; junction bases with no gene match: 8. Full variable domain (missing parts from reference TRBV7-8 and TRBJ2-1): GAGVSQSPRYKVAKRGQDVALRCDPISGHVSLFWYQQALGQGPEFLTYFQNEAQLDKSGLPSDRFFAERPEGSVSTLKIQRTQQEDSAVYLCASSLDSGRLAEQFFGPGTRLTVL.

The chain recombines TRBV27 with TRBJ1-1; 7 bases are a match to TRBD1. V was clipped by 7 bases and J by 3 bases; unmatched bases: 8. Per germline, CDR1 MNHEY and CDR2 SMNVEV (reference sequence). This CDR3 is 14 amino acids long. CDR3 protein: CASIQRGRDTEAFF. CDR3 DNA: TGTGCCAGCATTCAGAGGGGGCGCGACACTGAAGCTTTCTTT.

The gene calls are TRBV30 and TRBJ2-3; TRBD1 might be the D (6 bases). This CDR3 contains 14 residues. V lost 3 bases and J lost 1, with 11 bases in between. Per germline, CDR1 GTSNPN and CDR2 SVGIG (reference sequence). This CDR3 is CAWSRRQGTDTQYF. The CDR3 coding sequence is TGTGCCTGGAGCCGCAGACAGGGCACAGATACGCAGTATTTT.

This clone has a handful of counts. The chain couples TRBV10-3 to TRBJ1-5; TRBD1 aligns across 8 bases. J lost 4 bases, V lost 3 bases, and 8 bases had no gene match. The CDR3 is made up of 16 amino acids. The germline V gene has CDR1 ENHRY and CDR2 SYGVKD. CDR3 bases: TGTGCCATCAGTGATGGACAGGGAAGGGGGAATCAGCCCCAGCATTTT. It yields the protein CAISDGQGRGNQPQHF.

This clone was picked up one time. V is TRBV11-3 and J is TRBJ1-5; D is perhaps TRBD1 (5 bases). V shed 7 bases and J shed 4 bases, with 14 bases lying between them. This CDR3 has 14 amino acids. The germline V gene has CDR1 SGHNT and CDR2 YENEEA. DNA of the CDR3: TGTGCCAGCACCTCCGGGGGGGGGAATCAGCCCCAGCATTTT. Translated: CASTSGGGNQPQHF.